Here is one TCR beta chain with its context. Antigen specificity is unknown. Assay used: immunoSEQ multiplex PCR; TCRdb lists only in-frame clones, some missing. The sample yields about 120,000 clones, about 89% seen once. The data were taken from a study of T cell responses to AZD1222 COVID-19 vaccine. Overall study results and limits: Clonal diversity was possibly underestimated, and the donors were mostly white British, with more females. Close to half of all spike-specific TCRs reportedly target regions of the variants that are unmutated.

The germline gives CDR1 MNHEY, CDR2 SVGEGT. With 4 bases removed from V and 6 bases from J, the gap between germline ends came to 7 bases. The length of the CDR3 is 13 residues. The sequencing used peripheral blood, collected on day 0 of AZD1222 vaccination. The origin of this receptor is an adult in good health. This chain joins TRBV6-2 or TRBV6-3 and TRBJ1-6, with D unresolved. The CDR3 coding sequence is TGTGCCAGCAGTTTTGTCGGTAATTCACCCCTCCACTTT. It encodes CASSFVGNSPLHF.